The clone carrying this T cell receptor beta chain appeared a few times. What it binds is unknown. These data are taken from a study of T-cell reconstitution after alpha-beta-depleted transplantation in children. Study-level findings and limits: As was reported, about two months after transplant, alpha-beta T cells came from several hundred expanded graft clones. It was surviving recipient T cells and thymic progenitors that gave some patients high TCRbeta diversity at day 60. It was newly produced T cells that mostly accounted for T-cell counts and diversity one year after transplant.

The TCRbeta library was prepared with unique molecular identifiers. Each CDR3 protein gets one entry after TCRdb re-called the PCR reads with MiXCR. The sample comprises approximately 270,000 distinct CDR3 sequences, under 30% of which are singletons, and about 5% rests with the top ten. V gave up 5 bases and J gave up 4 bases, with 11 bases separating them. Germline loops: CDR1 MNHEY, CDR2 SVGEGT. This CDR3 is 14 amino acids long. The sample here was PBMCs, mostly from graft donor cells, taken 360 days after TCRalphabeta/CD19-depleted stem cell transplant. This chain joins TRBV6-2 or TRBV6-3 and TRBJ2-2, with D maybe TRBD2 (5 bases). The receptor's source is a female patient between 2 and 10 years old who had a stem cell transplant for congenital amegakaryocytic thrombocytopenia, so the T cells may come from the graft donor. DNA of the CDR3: TGTGCCAGCAGTAGGGAGTTGAGCACCGGGGAGCTGTTTTTT. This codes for CASSRELSTGELFF.